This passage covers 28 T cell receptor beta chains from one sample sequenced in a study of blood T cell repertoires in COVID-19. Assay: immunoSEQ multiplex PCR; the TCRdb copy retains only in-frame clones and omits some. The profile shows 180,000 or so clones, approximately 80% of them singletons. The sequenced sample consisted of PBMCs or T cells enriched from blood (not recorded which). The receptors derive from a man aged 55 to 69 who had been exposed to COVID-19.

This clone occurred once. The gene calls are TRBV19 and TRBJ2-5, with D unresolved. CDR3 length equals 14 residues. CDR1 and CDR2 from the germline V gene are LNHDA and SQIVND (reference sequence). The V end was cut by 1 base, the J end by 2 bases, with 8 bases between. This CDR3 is CASSIGRRQETQYF. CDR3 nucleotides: TGTGCCAGTAGTATAGGAAGGCGGCAAGAGACCCAGTACTTC.

For the CDR3, the DNA is TGTGCCAGCAGTACGAGCGGGAGCCGTGGCTCCTACGAGCAGTACTTC. Protein: CASSTSGSRGSYEQYF. The V gene is TRBV28, the J gene TRBJ2-7; 8 positions agree with TRBD2. This CDR3 spans 16 amino acids. The J segment lost 0 bases and the V segment lost 5 bases, leaving 9 bases of the junction unmatched. CDR1 and CDR2 from the germline V gene are MDHEN and SYDVKM.

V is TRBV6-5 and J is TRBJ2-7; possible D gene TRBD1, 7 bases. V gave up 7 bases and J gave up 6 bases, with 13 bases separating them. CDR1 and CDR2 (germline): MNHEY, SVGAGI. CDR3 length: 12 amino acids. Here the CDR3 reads CASKQGDFEQYF. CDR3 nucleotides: TGTGCCAGCAAGCAGGGGGACTTCGAGCAGTACTTC.

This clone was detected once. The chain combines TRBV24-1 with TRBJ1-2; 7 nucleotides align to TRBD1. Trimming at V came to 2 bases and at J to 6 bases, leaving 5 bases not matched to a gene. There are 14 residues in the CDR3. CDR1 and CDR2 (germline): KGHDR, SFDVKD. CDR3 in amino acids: CATSDSTGIHGYTF. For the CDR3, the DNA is TGTGCCACCAGTGATTCGACAGGGATCCATGGCTACACCTTC.

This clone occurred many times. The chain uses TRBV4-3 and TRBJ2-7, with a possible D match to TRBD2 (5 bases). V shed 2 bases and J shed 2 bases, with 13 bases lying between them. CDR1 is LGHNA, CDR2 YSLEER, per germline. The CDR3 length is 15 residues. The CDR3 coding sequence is TGCGCCAGCAGCCAACTTTTAGCGTCTACCTACGAGCAGTACTTC. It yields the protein CASSQLLASTYEQYF.

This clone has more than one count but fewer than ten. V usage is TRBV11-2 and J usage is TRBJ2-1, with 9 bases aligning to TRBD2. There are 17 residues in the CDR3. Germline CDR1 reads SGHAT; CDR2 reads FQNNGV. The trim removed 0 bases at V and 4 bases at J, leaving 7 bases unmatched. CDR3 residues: CASSLEPGLAAYNEQFF. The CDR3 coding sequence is TGTGCCAGCAGCTTAGAACCGGGACTAGCTGCGTACAATGAGCAGTTCTTC. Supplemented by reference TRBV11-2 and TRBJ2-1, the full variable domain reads EAGVAQSPRYKIIEKRQSVAFWCNPISGHATLYWYQQILGQGPKLLIQFQNNGVVDDSQLPKDRFSAERLKGVDSTLKIQPAKLEDSAVYLCASSLEPGLAAYNEQFFGPGTRLTVL.

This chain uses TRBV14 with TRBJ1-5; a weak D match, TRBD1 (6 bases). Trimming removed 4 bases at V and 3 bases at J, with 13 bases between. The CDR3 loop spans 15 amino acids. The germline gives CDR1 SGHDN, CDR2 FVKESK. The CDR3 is CASSPGGAINQPQHF. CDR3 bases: TGTGCCAGCAGCCCGGGGGGGGCGATCAATCAGCCCCAGCATTTT.

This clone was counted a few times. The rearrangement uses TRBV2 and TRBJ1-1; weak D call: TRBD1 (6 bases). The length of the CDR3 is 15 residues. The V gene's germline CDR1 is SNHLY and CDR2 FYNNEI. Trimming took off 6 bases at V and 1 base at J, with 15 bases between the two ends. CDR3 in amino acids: CASRSTTGRNTEAFF. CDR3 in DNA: TGTGCCAGCAGGTCCACTACAGGGAGGAACACTGAAGCTTTCTTT.

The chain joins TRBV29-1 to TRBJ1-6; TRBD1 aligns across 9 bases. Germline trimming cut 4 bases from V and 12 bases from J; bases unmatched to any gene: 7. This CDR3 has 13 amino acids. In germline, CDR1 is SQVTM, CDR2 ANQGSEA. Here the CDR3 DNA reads TGCAGCGTTGGGACAGGGGCGTCAGGACCCCTCCACTTT. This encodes CSVGTGASGPLHF.

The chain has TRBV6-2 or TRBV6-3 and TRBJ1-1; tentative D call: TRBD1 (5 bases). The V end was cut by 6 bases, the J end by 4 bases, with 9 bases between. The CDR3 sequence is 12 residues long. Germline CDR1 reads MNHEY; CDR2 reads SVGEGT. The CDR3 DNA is TGTGCCAGCAGCTTAGGGGTCACTGAAGCTTTCTTT. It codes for CASSLGVTEAFF.

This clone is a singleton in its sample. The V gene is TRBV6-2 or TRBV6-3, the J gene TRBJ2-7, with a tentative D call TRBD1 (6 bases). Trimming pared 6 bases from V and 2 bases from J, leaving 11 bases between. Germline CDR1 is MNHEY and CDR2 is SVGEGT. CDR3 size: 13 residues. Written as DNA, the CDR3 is TGTGCCAGCAGCAGGGACACGACCTACGAGCAGTACTTC. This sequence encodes CASSRDTTYEQYF.

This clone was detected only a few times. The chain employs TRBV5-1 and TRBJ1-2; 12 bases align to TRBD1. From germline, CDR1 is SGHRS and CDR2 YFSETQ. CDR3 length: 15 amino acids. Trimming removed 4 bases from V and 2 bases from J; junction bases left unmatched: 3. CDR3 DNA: TGCGCCAGCAGCCCGGGGACAGGGGGCAACTATGGCTACACCTTC. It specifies CASSPGTGGNYGYTF.

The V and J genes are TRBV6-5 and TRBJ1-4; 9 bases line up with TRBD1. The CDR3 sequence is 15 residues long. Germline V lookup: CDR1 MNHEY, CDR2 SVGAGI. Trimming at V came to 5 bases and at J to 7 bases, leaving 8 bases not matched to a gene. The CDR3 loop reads CASSLTGGVFEKLFF. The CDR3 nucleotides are TGTGCCAGCAGTCTAACAGGGGGCGTTTTTGAAAAACTGTTTTTT.

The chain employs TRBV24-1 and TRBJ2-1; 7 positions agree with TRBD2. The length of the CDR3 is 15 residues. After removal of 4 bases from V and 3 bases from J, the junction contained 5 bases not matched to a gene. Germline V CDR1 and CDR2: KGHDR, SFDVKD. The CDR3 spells CATSERAGIYNEQFF. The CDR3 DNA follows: TGTGCCACCAGTGAAAGAGCGGGAATCTACAATGAGCAGTTCTTC.

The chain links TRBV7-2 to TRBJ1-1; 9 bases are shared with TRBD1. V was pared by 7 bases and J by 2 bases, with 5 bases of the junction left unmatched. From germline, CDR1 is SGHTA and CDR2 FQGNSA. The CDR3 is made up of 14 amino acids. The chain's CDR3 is CASNRDRVNTEAFF. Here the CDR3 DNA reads TGTGCCAGCAACAGGGACAGGGTCAACACTGAAGCTTTCTTT.

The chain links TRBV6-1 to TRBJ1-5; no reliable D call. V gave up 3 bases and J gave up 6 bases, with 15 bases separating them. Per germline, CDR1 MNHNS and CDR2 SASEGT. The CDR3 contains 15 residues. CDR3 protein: CASSDPERALQPQHF. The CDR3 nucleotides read TGTGCCAGCAGTGACCCTGAGAGGGCCCTTCAGCCCCAGCATTTT.

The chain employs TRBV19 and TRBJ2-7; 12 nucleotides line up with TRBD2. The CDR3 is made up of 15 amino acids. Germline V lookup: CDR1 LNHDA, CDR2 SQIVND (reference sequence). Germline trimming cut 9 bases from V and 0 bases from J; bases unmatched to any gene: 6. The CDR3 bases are TGTGCCAGCGCGGTGACTAGCGGGAGCTCCTACGAGCAGTACTTC. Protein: CASAVTSGSSYEQYF.

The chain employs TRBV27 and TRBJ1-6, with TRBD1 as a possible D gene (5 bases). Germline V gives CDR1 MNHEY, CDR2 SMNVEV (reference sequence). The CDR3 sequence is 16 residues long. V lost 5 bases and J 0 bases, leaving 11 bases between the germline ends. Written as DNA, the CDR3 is TGTGCCAGCAGTCCTAGACAGAGCTCCTATAATTCACCCCTCCACTTT. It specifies CASSPRQSSYNSPLHF.

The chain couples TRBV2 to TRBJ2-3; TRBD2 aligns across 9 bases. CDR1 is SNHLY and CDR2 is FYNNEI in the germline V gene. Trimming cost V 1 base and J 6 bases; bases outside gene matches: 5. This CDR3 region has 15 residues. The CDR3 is CASSEEGLATDTQYF. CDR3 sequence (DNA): TGTGCCAGCAGTGAAGAGGGACTAGCTACGGATACGCAGTATTTT.

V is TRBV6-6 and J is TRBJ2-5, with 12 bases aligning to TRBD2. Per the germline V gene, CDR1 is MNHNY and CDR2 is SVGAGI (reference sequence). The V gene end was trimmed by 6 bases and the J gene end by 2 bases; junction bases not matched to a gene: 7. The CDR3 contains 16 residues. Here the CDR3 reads CASRLPGLAGQETQYF. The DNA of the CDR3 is TGTGCCAGCAGGTTACCCGGACTAGCGGGACAAGAGACCCAGTACTTC.

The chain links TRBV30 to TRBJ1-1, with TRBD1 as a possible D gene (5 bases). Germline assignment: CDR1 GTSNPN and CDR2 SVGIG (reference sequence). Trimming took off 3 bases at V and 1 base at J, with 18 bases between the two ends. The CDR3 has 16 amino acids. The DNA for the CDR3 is TGTGCCTGGAGCGTAGGCCACCTCACAGGGAACACTGAAGCTTTCTTT. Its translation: CAWSVGHLTGNTEAFF.

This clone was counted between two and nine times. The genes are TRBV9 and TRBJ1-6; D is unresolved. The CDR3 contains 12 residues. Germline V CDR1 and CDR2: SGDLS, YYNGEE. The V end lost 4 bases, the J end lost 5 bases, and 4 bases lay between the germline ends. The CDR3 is CASSPNNSPLHF. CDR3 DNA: TGTGCCAGCAGCCCAAATAATTCACCCCTCCACTTT.

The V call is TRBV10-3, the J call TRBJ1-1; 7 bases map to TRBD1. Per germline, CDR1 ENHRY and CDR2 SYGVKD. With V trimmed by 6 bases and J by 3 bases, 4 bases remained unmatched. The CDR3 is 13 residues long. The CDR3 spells CAIRKGADTEAFF. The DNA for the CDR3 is TGTGCCATCAGGAAGGGGGCGGACACTGAAGCTTTCTTT.

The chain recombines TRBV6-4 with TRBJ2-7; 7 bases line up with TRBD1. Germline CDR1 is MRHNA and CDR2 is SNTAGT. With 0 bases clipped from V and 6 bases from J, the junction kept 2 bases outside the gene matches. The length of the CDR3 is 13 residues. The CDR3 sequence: CASSDSGTAEQYF. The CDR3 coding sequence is TGTGCCAGCAGTGACTCAGGGACAGCCGAGCAGTACTTC.

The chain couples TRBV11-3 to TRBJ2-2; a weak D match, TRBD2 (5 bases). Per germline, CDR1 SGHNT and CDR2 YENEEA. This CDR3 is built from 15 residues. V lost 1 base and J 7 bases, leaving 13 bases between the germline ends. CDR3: CASSLGGGPHGELFF. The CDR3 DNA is TGTGCCAGCAGCTTAGGCGGCGGGCCCCACGGGGAGCTGTTTTTT.

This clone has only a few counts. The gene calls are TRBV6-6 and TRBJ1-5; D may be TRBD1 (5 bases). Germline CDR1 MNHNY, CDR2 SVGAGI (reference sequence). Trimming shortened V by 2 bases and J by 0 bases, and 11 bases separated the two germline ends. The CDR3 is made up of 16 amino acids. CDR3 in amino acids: CASSYGGVGSNQPQHF. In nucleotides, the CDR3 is TGTGCCAGCAGTTACGGGGGGGTAGGTAGCAATCAGCCCCAGCATTTT.

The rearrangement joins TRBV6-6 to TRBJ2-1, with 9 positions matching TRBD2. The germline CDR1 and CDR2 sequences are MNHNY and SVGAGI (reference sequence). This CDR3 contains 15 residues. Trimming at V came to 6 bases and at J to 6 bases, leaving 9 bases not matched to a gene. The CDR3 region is CASRDSGSQTNEQFF. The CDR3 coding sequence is TGTGCCAGCAGGGATAGCGGGAGCCAGACCAATGAGCAGTTCTTC.

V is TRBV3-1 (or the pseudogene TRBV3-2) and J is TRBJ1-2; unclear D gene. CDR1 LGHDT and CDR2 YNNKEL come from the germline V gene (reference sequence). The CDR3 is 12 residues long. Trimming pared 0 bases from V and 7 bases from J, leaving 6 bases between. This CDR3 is CASSQDSGGYTF. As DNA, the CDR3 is TGTGCCAGCAGCCAAGATAGTGGTGGCTACACCTTC.